The 21 T cell receptor beta chains below were found in one sample sequenced in a study of cytomegalovirus exposure and HLA in healthy donors (dated by TCRdb to 2015 to 2018). To prepare the library, the immunoSEQ multiplex PCR assay was applied. The immuneACCESS repertoire file appears here via TCRdb, limited to in-frame rearrangements. These files lack a portion of the clones; in checked studies, under half of the deficit traces to unresolved V genes, and the cause of the others is not known. The sample profile shows 300,000 to 450,000 clones; 80% to 90% of them were found once. Of the sample, roughly 0.82% is held by the ten largest clones. The sequencing sample was made of PBMCs. Every receptor here comes from a woman aged 18-29 years in good health and CMV-seronegative.

The V and J genes are TRBV5-5 and TRBJ1-6; 7 bases are shared with TRBD1. In germline, CDR1 is SGHKS, CDR2 YYEKEE (reference sequence). CDR3 length equals 17 residues. The junction had 11 bases not matched to a gene; V was cut back by 3 bases and J by 5 bases. The DNA for the CDR3 is TGTGCCAGCAGCTCGGGGTTTAAGGGGGCGGATAATTCACCCCTCCACTTT. Amino acid sequence: CASSSGFKGADNSPLHF.

About this clone itself: The junction departs from germline at one end; a sequencing error may be responsible. V is TRBV5-4 and J is TRBJ2-7, with 10 bases matching TRBD1. Looked up from germline, CDR1 is SGHNT and CDR2 is YYREEE (reference sequence). This CDR3 contains 15 residues. Here the CDR3 reads CASSPEGQGTYAQYF. The CDR3, as DNA: TGTGCCAGCAGCCCAGAGGGACAGGGGACCTACGCGCAGTACTTC. The complete variable domain, with remaining parts taken from reference TRBV5-4 and TRBJ2-7, reads ETGVTQSPTHLIKTRGQQVTLRCSSQSGHNTVSWYQQALGQGPQFIFQYYREEENGRGNFPPRFSGLQFPNYSSELNVNALELDDSALYLCASSPEGQGTYAQYFGPGTRLTVT.

This clone was detected only once. The J gene is TRBJ1-1, the V gene TRBV6-6, with D possibly matching TRBD1 (6 bases). This CDR3 comprises 13 residues. The germline CDR1 and CDR2 sequences are MNHNY and SVGAGI (reference sequence). The V gene lost 10 bases and the J gene lost 1 base, with 13 bases spanning the gap. The CDR3 DNA reads TGTGCCACTTCGTACAGGGAGAACACTGAAGCTTTCTTT. Translated: CATSYRENTEAFF.

The gene calls are TRBV19 and TRBJ2-3, with 13 bases aligning to TRBD2. J gave up 3 bases and V 3 bases, and 9 bases lay outside the gene matches. The germline V gene encodes CDR1 LNHDA and CDR2 SQIVND (reference sequence). CDR3 length equals 18 residues. The CDR3 DNA reads as TGTGCCAGTAGTATTGACCCCTCGGGACTAGCGGGAACAGATACGCAGTATTTT. Its protein is CASSIDPSGLAGTDTQYF.

This sequence joins TRBV5-4 and TRBJ2-3, with 9 nucleotides matching TRBD2. In germline, CDR1 is SGHNT, CDR2 YYREEE (reference sequence). CDR3 length equals 13 residues. Trimming took 4 bases from V and 6 from J; bases not matched to a gene: 3. The CDR3 loop is CASSAGGPDTQYF. CDR3 in DNA: TGTGCCAGCAGCGCGGGGGGGCCCGATACGCAGTATTTT.

This rearrangement joins TRBV5-6 to TRBJ2-3; the D is unclear. Germline lookup yields CDR1 SGHDT and CDR2 YYEEEE. Trimming took off 2 bases at V and 8 bases at J, with 6 bases between the two ends. This CDR3 has 11 residues. The CDR3 nucleotides are TGTGCCAGCAGCTTCGCCGGTACGCAGTATTTT. It translates to CASSFAGTQYF.

The chain joins TRBV6-5 to TRBJ2-5; D not certain. Germline V gene data show CDR1 as MNHEY and CDR2 as SVGAGI. Trimming removed 5 bases at V and 4 bases at J, with 14 bases between. The CDR3 covers 14 residues. DNA of the CDR3: TGTGCCAGCAGTCAGGTCTTCAACGGAGAGACCCAGTACTTC. Translation: CASSQVFNGETQYF.

V and J are TRBV5-6 and TRBJ1-5; D may be TRBD1 (5 bases). Germline V gene data show CDR1 as SGHDT and CDR2 as YYEEEE. This CDR3 is built from 15 residues. The V and J ends lost 2 bases and 5 bases respectively, with 14 bases between them. CDR3 nucleotide sequence: TGTGCCAGCAGCTTCGGCGGGGGAAGGGATCAGCCCCAGCATTTT. This translates into CASSFGGGRDQPQHF. Based on the CDR3 plus reference TRBV5-6 and TRBJ1-5, the full variable domain is DAGVTQSPTHLIKTRGQQVTLRCSPKSGHDTVSWYQQALGQGPQFIFQYYEEEERQRGNFPDRFSGHQFPNYSSELNVNALLLGDSALYLCASSFGGGRDQPQHFGDGTRLSIL.

The chain couples TRBV28 to TRBJ1-5; 8 positions match TRBD1. The CDR3 runs to 14 residues. CDR1 MDHEN and CDR2 SYDVKM come from the germline V gene. V shed 6 bases, J shed 3 bases, and the junction held 4 bases outside the gene matches. Here the CDR3 reads CASSSDRANQPQHF. The DNA for the CDR3 is TGTGCCAGCAGCTCGGACAGGGCCAATCAGCCCCAGCATTTT.

This clone appeared a few times. DNA for the CDR3: TGTGCCAGCAGCCCGGGGGGTGTGGGTTATGGCTACACCTTC. Encoded protein: CASSPGGVGYGYTF. This chain connects TRBV7-9 to TRBJ1-2; maybe TRBD1 (5 bases). The CDR3 extends over 14 amino acids. V lost 5 bases to trimming and J lost 5 bases, with 15 bases between them. Per the germline V gene, CDR1 is SEHNR and CDR2 is FQNEAQ (reference sequence).

The chain uses TRBV7-9 and TRBJ2-1; perhaps TRBD1 as D (7 bases). From germline, CDR1 is SEHNR and CDR2 FQNEAQ (reference sequence). This CDR3 comprises 15 residues. V was shortened by 5 bases and J by 3 bases, with 14 bases between the two germline ends. This CDR3 reads CASSGGGPLYNEQFF. DNA of the CDR3: TGTGCCAGCAGCGGAGGGGGCCCACTCTACAATGAGCAGTTCTTC.

This chain links TRBV11-2 with TRBJ2-3; 7 nucleotides align to TRBD1. Per the germline V gene, CDR1 is SGHAT and CDR2 is FQNNGV. CDR3 length equals 16 residues. Germline trimming cut 5 bases from V and 1 base from J; bases unmatched to any gene: 9. Here the CDR3 DNA reads TGTGCCAGCAGCCGAGCCGGGGACAGACGCACAGATACGCAGTATTTT. Encoded protein: CASSRAGDRRTDTQYF.

The chain carries TRBV5-1 and TRBJ1-1; D possibly corresponds to TRBD1 (5 bases). There are 15 residues in the CDR3. Germline loops: CDR1 SGHRS, CDR2 YFSETQ. V was trimmed by 4 bases and J by 3 bases, leaving 16 bases between them. CDR3 in amino acids: CASSLGGVYDTEAFF. The CDR3 coding sequence is TGCGCCAGCAGCCTCGGGGGGGTATACGACACTGAAGCTTTCTTT.

The chain combines TRBV10-1 with TRBJ2-7, with TRBD2 identical over 8 bases. The CDR3 consists of 13 residues. With V trimmed by 3 bases and J by 7 bases, 5 bases remained unmatched. Germline CDR1 reads WNHNN; CDR2 reads SYGVQD (reference sequence). CDR3 bases: TGCGCCAGCAGTGACGGGTTAGCGGGGGAGCAGTACTTC. Its protein product is CASSDGLAGEQYF.

The genes are TRBV4-2 and TRBJ2-1, with 8 bases lining up with TRBD2. Germline V gene data show CDR1 as LGHNA and CDR2 as YNFKEQ. J gave up 2 bases and V 0 bases, and 6 bases lay outside the gene matches. The CDR3 contains 17 residues. CDR3 in DNA: TGTGCCAGCAGCCAAGAAGTCTCCGGGGGGGCCTACAATGAGCAGTTCTTC. Protein product: CASSQEVSGGAYNEQFF.

This chain connects TRBV11-3 to TRBJ2-1; no clear D. The CDR3 covers 12 residues. The V end lost 5 bases, the J end lost 10 bases, and 12 bases lay between the germline ends. CDR1 and CDR2 from the germline V gene are SGHNT and YENEEA. The chain's CDR3 is CASSTQLGEQFF. CDR3 DNA sequence: TGTGCCAGCAGCACCCAGCTCGGGGAGCAGTTCTTC.

The V gene is TRBV21-1, the J gene TRBJ2-2; the listed D gene, TRBD2, was not tested against the DNA. TRBV21-1 has pseudogene status. This CDR3 is 15 amino acids long. The CDR3 spells CASSNAGSDTGELFF. The CDR3 DNA reads as TGTGCCAGCAGCAACGCGGGCAGTGACACCGGGGAGCTGTTTTTT.

The genes are TRBV4-1 and TRBJ1-4, with 10 bases matching TRBD1. The CDR3 extends over 15 amino acids. CDR1 and CDR2 (germline): MGHRA, YSYEKL. V trimming: 2 bases; J trimming: 8 bases; junction bases outside the gene matches: 5. DNA for the CDR3: TGCGCCAGCAGCCAACATGGGACAGGGGACGAAAAACTGTTTTTT. Translation: CASSQHGTGDEKLFF.

The genes are TRBV4-1 and TRBJ2-1, with 10 bases that match TRBD1. The CDR3 contains 16 residues. Germline CDR1 MGHRA, CDR2 YSYEKL. With 2 bases clipped from V and 5 bases from J, the junction kept 6 bases outside the gene matches. In DNA, the CDR3 is TGCGCCAGCAGCCAACGCCCGGGACAGGGGAACAATGAGCAGTTCTTC. Translation gives CASSQRPGQGNNEQFF.

The chain combines TRBV7-9 with TRBJ1-2; D uncertain. The CDR3 consists of 15 residues. The germline V and J ends were trimmed by 7 bases and 3 bases, with 18 bases remaining between them. Germline CDR1 SEHNR, CDR2 FQNEAQ (reference sequence). The CDR3 nucleotides are TGTGCCAGCAACAGCTTAAATAGGCGGGACTATGGCTACACCTTC. The encoded protein is CASNSLNRRDYGYTF. Filled out from reference TRBV7-9 and TRBJ1-2, the complete variable domain reads DTGVSQNPRHKITKRGQNVTFRCDPISEHNRLYWYRQTLGQGPEFLTYFQNEAQLEKSRLLSDRFSAERPKGSFSTLEIQRTEQGDSAMYLCASNSLNRRDYGYTFGSGTRLTVV.

The chain is built from TRBV2 and TRBJ1-2; 11 positions match TRBD1. Germline CDR1 is SNHLY and CDR2 is FYNNEI. The CDR3 has 16 amino acids. V lost 4 bases to trimming and J lost 6 bases; unmatched junction nucleotides: 10. The CDR3 sequence is CASSVIGQGASNGYTF. CDR3 DNA sequence: TGTGCCAGCAGTGTCATTGGACAGGGGGCTTCGAATGGCTACACCTTC.